Here is one T cell receptor beta chain with its context. The antigen is unknown. TCRdb ran MiXCR on the reads and lists one entry per CDR3 protein. This table holds hundreds of thousands of distinct CDR3 sequences, over 9% found once. This specimen comes from a study of T cell repertoires in cytomegalovirus infection. Overall study context: In public TCR beta signatures, there were indications of both CMV infection and matching HLA type. Study observations and caveats: Cumulated frequencies of public TCR beta families served to identify carriers of CMV plus the relevant HLA. Ex vivo responses were dominated by HLA-C-restricted CMV-specific TCR beta clonotypes.

Germline CDR1 and CDR2: KGHDR and SFDVKD. Trimming cost V 4 bases and J 8 bases; bases outside gene matches: 3. This CDR3 has 12 residues. The chain carries TRBV24-1 and TRBJ1-2; 7 bases agree with TRBD1. The specimen was PBMCs. This sequence originates from a human donor in good health (CMV status not recorded). Some clones in this sample may be carry-over from other donors' samples. Written as DNA, the CDR3 is TGTGCCACCAGTGAAGGGGGCTTGGGCTACACCTTC. Protein sequence: CATSEGGLGYTF.